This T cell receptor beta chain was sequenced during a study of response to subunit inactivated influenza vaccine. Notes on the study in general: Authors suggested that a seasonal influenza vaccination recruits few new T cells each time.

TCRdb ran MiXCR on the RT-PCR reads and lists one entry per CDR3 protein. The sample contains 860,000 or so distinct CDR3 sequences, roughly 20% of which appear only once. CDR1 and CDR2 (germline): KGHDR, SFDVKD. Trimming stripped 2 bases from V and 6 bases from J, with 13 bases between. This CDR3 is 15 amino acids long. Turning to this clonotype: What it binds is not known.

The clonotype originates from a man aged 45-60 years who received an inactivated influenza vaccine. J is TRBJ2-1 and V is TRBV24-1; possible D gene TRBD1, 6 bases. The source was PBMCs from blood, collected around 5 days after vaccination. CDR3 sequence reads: CATSDSQSRGNEQFF. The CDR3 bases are TGTGCCACCAGTGATTCCCAGTCCAGGGGCAATGAGCAGTTCTTC.